Sequencing of this T cell receptor beta chain was carried out in a study of control samples from healthy donors and cancer patients. Libraries were prepared by immunoSEQ multiplex PCR; TCRdb keeps only in-frame clonotypes and omits some of them. The data hold about 15,000 clones, with approximately 87% observed a single time. Trimming left V 7 bases short and J 3 bases short, with 11 bases between. The CDR3 covers 13 residues. Germline CDR1 is MDHEN and CDR2 is SYDVKM. The chain couples TRBV28 to TRBJ2-3; D unresolved. The sequenced sample consisted of PBMCs. This receptor was obtained from a woman aged 70-85 years with colorectal cancer. CDR3 sequence (DNA): TGTGCCAGCATTACCCCCGGGACAGATACGCAGTATTTT. It yields the protein CASITPGTDTQYF.